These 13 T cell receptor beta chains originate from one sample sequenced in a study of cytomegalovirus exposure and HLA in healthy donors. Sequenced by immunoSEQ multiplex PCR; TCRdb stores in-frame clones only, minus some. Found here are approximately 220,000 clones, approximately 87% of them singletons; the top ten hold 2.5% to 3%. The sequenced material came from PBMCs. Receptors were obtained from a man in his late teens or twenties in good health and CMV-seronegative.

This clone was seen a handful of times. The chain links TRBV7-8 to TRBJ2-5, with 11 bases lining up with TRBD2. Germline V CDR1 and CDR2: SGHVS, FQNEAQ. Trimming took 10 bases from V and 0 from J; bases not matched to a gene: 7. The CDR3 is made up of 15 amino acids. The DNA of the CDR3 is TGTGCCACAACTAGCGGGAGTTCCCACCAAGAGACCCAGTACTTC. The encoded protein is CATTSGSSHQETQYF.

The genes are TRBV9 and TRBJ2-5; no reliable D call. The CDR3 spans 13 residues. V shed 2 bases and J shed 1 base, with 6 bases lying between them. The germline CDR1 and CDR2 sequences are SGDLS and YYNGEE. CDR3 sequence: CASSVNFQETQYF. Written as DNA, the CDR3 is TGTGCCAGCAGCGTTAACTTCCAAGAGACCCAGTACTTC.

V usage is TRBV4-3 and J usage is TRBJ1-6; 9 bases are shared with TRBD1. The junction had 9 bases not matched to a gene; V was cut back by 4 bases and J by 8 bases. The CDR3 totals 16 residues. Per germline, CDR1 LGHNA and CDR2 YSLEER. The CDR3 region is CASSPGTGWAYSPLHF. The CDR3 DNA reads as TGCGCCAGCAGCCCAGGGACAGGGTGGGCCTATTCACCCCTCCACTTT.

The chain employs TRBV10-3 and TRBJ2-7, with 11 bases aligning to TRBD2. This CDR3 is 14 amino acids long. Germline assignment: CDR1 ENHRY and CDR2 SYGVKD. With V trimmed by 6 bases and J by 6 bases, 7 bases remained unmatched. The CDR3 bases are TGTGCCATCAGAATAGCGGGAGGGCCGGTCGAGCAGTACTTC. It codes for CAIRIAGGPVEQYF.

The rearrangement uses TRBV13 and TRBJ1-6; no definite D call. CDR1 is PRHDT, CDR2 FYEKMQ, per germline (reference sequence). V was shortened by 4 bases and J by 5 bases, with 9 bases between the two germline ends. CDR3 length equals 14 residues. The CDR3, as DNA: TGTGCCAGCAGCTCCCGACGGGATAATTCACCCCTCCACTTT. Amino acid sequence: CASSSRRDNSPLHF.

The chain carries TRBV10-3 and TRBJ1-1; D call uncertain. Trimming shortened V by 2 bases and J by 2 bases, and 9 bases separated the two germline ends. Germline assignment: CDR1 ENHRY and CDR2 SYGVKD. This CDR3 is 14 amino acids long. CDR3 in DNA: TGTGCCATCAGTGAGGCAGGTCTTAACACTGAAGCTTTCTTT. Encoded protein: CAISEAGLNTEAFF.

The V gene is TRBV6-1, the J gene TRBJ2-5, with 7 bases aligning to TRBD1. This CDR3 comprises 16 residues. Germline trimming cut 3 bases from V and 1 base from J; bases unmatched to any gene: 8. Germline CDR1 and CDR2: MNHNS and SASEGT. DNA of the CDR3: TGTGCCAGCAGTGAGTCCCAGGGGGTATTCCAAGAGACCCAGTACTTC. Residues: CASSESQGVFQETQYF.

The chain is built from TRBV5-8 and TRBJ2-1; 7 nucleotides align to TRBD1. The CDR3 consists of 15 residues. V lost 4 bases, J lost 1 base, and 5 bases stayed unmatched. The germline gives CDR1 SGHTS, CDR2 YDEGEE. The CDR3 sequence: CASSTLQGSYNEQFF. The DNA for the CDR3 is TGTGCCAGCAGCACGTTACAGGGGTCCTACAATGAGCAGTTCTTC.

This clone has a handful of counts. CDR3 in DNA: TGCGCCAGCAGCTCGACAGGGGATGCGACCCAGTACTTC. Amino acids: CASSSTGDATQYF. This chain joins TRBV5-1 and TRBJ2-5, with 8 bases identical to TRBD1. The CDR3 runs to 13 residues. V lost 3 bases to trimming and J lost 7 bases; unmatched junction nucleotides: 5. The germline gives CDR1 SGHRS, CDR2 YFSETQ.

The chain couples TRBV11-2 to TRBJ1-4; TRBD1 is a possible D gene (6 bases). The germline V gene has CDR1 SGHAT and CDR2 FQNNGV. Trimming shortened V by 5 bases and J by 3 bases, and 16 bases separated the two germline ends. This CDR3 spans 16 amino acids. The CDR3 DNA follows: TGTGCCAGCAGCCAAATCTACAGGGTGGCTAATGAAAAACTGTTTTTT. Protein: CASSQIYRVANEKLFF.

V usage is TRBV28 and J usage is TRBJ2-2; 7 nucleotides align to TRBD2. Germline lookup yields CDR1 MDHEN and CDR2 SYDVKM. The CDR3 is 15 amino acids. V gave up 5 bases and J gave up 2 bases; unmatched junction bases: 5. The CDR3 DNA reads TGTGCCAGCAGTCCTGGGGGACTAAACACCGGGGAGCTGTTTTTT. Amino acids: CASSPGGLNTGELFF. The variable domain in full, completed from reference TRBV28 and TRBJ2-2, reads DVKVTQSSRYLVKRTGEKVFLECVQDMDHENMFWYRQDPGLGLRLIYFSYDVKMKEKGDIPEGYSVSREKKERFSLILESASTNQTSMYLCASSPGGLNTGELFFGEGSRLTVL.

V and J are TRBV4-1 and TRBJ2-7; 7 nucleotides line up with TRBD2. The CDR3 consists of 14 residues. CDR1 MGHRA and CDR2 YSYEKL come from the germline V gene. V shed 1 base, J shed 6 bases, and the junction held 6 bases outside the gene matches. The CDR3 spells CASSQVGGPSEQYF. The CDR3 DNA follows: TGCGCCAGCAGCCAAGTGGGAGGGCCGTCCGAGCAGTACTTC.

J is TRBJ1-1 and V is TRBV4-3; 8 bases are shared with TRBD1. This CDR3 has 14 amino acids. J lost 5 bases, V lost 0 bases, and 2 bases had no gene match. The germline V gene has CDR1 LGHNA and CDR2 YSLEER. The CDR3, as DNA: TGCGCCAGCAGCCAAGACTACAGGGGGACTGAAGCTTTCTTT. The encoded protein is CASSQDYRGTEAFF.